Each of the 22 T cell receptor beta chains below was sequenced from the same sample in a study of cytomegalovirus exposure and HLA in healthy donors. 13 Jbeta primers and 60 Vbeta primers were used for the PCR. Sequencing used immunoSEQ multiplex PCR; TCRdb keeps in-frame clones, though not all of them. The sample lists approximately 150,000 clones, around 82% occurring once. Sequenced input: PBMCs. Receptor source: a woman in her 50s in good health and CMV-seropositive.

As DNA, the CDR3 is TGTGCCAGCAGTGTTGACAGGTGGGGTACTGAAGCTTTCTTT. This translates into CASSVDRWGTEAFF. The chain links TRBV6-5 to TRBJ1-1, with D possibly being TRBD1 (6 bases). V was cut by 5 bases and J by 5 bases, with 15 bases left in between. The CDR3 contains 14 residues. The germline V gene encodes CDR1 MNHEY and CDR2 SVGAGI.

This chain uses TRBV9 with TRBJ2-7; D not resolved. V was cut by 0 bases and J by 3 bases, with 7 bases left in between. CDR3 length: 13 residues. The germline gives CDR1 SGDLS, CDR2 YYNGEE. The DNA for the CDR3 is TGTGCCAGCAGCGTAGATCGAGACTACGAGCAGTACTTC. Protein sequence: CASSVDRDYEQYF.

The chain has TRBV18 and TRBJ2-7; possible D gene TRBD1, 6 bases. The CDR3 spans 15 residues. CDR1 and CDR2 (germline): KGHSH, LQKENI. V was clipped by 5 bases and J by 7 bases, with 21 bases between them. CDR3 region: CASSEGVGSASEQYF. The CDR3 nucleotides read TGTGCCAGCTCAGAGGGGGTGGGGTCAGCTTCTGAGCAGTACTTC.

CDR3 nucleotides: TGTGCCAGCTCACCAAGCACAGCTAATGAAAAACTGTTTTTT. Protein: CASSPSTANEKLFF. The chain carries TRBV18 and TRBJ1-4, with D hard to call. Germline loops: CDR1 KGHSH, CDR2 LQKENI. V was clipped by 2 bases and J by 3 bases, with 7 bases between them. This CDR3 region has 14 residues. The variable domain in full, completed from reference TRBV18 and TRBJ1-4, reads NAGVMQNPRHLVRRRGQEARLRCSPMKGHSHVYWYRQLPEEGLKFMVYLQKENIIDESGMPKERFSAEFPKEGPSILRIQQVVRGDSAAYFCASSPSTANEKLFFGSGTQLSVL.

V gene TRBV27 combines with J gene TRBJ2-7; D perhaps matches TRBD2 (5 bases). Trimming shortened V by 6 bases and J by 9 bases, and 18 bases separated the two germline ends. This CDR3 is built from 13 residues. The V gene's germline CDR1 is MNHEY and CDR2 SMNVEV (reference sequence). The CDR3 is CASSPRGLYLQYF. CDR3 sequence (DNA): TGTGCCAGCAGCCCCCGAGGACTTTACTTGCAGTACTTC.

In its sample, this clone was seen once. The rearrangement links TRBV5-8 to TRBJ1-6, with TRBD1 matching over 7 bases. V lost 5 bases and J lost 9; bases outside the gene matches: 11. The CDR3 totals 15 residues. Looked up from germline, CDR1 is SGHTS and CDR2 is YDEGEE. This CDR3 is CASRAGGTVTSPLHF. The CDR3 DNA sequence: TGTGCCAGCAGGGCAGGGGGGACTGTAACTTCACCCCTCCACTTT.

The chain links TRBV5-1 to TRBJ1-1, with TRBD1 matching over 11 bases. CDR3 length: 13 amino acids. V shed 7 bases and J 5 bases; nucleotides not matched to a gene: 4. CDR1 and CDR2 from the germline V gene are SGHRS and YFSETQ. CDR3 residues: CASGTGGKTEAFF. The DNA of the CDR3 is TGCGCCAGCGGGACAGGGGGAAAGACTGAAGCTTTCTTT.

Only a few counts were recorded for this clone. CDR3 sequence reads: CASSLGGGGHTDTQYF. As DNA, the CDR3 is TGTGCCAGCAGCCTCGGGGGCGGGGGCCACACAGATACGCAGTATTTT. This rearrangement joins TRBV7-9 to TRBJ2-3; TRBD2 is a possible D gene (7 bases). Germline lookup yields CDR1 SEHNR and CDR2 FQNEAQ (reference sequence). The CDR3 length is 16 residues. Trimming shortened V by 5 bases and J by 2 bases, and 17 bases separated the two germline ends.

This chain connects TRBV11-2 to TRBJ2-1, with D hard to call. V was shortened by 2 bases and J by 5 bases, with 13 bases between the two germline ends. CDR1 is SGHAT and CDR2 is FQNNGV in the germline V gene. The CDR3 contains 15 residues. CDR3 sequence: CASSLYSSSNNEQFF. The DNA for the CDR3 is TGTGCCAGCAGCTTATATAGCTCCTCGAACAATGAGCAGTTCTTC.

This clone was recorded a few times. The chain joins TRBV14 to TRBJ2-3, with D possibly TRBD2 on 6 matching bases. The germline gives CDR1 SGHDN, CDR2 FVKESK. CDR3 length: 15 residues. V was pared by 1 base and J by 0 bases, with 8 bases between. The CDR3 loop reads CASSQARGSTDTQYF. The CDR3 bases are TGTGCCAGCAGCCAAGCGCGGGGTAGCACAGATACGCAGTATTTT.

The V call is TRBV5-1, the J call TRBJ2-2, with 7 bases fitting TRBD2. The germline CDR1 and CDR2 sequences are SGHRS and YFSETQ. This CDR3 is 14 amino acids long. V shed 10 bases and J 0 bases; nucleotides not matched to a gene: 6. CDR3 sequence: CAPGGGANTGELFF. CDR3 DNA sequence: TGCGCCCCCGGGGGAGGGGCGAACACCGGGGAGCTGTTTTTT.

CDR3 bases: TGCAGCGTGGCCAGGTTTCGCGTAGACAATGAGCAGTTCTTC. Translating it yields CSVARFRVDNEQFF. The chain couples TRBV29-1 to TRBJ2-1; no firm D call. V dropped 6 bases and J dropped 5 bases, with 17 bases sitting between them. From germline, CDR1 is SQVTM and CDR2 ANQGSEA. The CDR3 consists of 14 residues.

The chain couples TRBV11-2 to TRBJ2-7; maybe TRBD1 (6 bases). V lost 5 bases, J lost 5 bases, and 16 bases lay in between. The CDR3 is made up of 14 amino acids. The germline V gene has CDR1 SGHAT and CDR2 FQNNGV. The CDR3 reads CASSPQSQGNEQYF. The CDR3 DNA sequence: TGTGCCAGCAGCCCACAGAGCCAGGGGAACGAGCAGTACTTC.

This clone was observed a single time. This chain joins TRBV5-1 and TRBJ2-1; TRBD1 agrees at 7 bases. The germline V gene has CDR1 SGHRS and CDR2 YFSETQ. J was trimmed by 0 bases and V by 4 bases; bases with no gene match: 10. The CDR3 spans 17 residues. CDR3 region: CASSPGVQGYSYNEQFF. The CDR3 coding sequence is TGCGCCAGCAGCCCGGGCGTACAGGGGTACTCCTACAATGAGCAGTTCTTC.

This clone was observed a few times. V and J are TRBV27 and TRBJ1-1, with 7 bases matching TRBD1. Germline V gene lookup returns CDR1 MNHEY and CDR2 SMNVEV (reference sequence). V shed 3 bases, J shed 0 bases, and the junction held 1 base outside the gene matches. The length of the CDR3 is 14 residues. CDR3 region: CASSFTGVNTEAFF. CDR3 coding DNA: TGTGCCAGCAGTTTCACAGGGGTGAACACTGAAGCTTTCTTT.

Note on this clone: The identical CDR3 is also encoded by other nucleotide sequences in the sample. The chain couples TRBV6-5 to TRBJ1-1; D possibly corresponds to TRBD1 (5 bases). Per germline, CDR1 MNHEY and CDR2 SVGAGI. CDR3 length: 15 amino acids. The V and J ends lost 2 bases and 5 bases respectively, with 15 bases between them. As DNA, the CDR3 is TGTGCCAGCAGTTACGGGACCGGGGGAGTGACTGAAGCTTTCTTT. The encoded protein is CASSYGTGGVTEAFF.

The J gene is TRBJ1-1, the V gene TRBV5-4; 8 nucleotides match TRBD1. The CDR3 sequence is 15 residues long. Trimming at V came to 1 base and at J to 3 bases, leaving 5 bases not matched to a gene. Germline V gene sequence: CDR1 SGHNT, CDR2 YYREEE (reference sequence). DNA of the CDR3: TGTGCCAGCAGCTTGCCCCGGACAGGGCACACTGAAGCTTTCTTT. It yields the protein CASSLPRTGHTEAFF.

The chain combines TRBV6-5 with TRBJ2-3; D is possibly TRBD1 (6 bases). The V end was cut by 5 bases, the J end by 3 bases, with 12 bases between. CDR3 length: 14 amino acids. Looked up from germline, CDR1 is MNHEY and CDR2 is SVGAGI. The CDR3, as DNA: TGTGCCAGCAGTGAAGTGGGGACAACAGATACGCAGTATTTT. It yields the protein CASSEVGTTDTQYF.

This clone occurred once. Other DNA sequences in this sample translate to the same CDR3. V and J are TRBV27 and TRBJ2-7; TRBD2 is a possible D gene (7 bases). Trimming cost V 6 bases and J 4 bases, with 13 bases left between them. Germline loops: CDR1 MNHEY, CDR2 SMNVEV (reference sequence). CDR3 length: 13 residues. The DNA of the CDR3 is TGTGCCAGCAGAGGGGCGGGGGCTTACGAGCAGTACTTC. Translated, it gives CASRGAGAYEQYF.

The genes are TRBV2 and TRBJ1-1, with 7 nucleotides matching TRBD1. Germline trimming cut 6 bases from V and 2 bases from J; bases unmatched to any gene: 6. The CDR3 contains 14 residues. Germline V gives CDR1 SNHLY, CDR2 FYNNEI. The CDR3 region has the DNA TGTGCCAGCAGGAGACAGGGAATTAACACTGAAGCTTTCTTT. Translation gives CASRRQGINTEAFF.

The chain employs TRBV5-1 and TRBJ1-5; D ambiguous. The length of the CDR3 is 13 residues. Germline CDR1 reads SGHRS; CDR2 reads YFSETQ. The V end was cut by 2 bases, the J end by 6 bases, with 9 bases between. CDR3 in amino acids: CASSFDGVQPQHF. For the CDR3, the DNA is TGCGCCAGCAGCTTCGACGGGGTTCAGCCCCAGCATTTT.

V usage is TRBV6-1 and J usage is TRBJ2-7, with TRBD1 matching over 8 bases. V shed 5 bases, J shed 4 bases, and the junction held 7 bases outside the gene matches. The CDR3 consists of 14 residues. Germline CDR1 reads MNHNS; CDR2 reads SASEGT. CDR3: CASSSPGQEYEQYF. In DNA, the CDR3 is TGTGCCAGCAGTAGCCCGGGACAGGAGTACGAGCAGTACTTC.